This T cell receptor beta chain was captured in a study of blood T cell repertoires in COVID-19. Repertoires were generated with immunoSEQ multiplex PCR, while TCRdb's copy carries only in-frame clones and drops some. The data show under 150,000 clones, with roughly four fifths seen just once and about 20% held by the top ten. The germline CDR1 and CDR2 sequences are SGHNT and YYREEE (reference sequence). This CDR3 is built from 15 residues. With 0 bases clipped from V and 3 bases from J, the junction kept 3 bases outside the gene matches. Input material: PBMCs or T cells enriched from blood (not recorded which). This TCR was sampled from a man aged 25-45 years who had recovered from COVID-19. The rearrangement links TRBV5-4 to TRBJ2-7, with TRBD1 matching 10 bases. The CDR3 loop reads CASSLATGGIYEQYF. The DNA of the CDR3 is TGTGCCAGCAGCTTGGCGACAGGGGGCATCTACGAGCAGTACTTC.